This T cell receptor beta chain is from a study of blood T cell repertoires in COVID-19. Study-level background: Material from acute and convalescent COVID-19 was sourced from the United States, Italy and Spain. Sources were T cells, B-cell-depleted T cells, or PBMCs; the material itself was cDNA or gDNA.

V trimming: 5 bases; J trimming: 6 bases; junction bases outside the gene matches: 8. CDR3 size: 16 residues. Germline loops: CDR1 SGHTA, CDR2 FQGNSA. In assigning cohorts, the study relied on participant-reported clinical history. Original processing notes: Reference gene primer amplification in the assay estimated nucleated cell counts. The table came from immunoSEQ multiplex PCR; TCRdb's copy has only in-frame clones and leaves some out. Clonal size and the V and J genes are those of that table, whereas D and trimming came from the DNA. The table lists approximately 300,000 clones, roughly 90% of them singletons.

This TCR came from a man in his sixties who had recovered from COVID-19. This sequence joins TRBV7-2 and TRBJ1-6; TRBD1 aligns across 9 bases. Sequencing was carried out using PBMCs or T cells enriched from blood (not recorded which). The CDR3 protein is CASSLTWTGANSPLHF. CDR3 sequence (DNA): TGTGCCAGCAGCCTAACATGGACAGGGGCTAATTCACCCCTCCACTTT.